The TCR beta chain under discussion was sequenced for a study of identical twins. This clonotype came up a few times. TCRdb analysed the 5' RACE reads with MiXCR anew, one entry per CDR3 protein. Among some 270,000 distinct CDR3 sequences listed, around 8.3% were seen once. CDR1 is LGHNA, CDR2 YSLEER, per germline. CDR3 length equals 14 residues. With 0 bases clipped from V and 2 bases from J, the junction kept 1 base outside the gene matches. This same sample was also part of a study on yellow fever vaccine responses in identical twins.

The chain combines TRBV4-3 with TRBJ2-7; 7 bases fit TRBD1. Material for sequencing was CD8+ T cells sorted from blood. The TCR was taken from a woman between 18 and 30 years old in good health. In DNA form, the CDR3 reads TGCGCCAGCAGCCAAGAACAGGGGACCTACGAGCAGTACTTC. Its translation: CASSQEQGTYEQYF.